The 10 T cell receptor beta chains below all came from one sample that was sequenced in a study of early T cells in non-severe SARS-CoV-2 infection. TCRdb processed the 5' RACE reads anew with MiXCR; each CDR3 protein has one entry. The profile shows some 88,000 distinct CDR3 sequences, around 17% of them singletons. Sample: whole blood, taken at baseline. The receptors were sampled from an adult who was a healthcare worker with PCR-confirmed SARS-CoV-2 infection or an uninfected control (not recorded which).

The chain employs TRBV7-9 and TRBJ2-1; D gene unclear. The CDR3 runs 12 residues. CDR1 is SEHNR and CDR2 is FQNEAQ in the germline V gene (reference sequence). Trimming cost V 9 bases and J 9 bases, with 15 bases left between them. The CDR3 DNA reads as TGTGCCAGTACCCAAACCTTAGGTGAGCAGTTCTTC. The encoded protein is CASTQTLGEQFF.

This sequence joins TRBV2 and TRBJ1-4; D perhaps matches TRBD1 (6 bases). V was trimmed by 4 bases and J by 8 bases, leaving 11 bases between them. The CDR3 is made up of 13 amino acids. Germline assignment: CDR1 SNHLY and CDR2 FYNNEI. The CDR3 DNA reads TGTGCCAGCAGTGGTCGGGGGGGCGAAAAACTGTTTTTT. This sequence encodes CASSGRGGEKLFF.

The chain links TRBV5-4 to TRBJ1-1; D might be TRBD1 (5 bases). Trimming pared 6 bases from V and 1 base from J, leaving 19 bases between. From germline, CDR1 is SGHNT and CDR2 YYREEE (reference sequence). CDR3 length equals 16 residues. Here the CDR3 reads CASTPRRGSTNTEAFF. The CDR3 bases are TGTGCCAGCACCCCGAGGAGGGGAAGTACGAACACTGAAGCTTTCTTT.

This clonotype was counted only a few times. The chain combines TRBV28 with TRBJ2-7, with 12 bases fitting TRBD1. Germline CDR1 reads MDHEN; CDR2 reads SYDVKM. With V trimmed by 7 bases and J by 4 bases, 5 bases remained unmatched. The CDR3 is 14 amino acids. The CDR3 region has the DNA TGTGCCAGCACTGTGGGACAGGGGGCGTACGAGCAGTACTTC. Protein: CASTVGQGAYEQYF.

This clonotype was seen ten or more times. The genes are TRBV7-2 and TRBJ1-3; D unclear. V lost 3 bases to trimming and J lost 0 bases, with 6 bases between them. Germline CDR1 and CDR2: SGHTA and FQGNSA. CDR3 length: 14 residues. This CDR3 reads CASSFTRSGNTIYF. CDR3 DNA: TGTGCCAGCAGCTTTACACGCTCTGGAAACACCATATATTTT. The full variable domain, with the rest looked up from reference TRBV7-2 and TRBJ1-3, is GAGVSQSPSNKVTEKGKDVELRCDPISGHTALYWYRQSLGQGLEFLIYFQGNSAPDKSGLPSDRFSAERTGGSVSTLTIQRTQQEDSAVYLCASSFTRSGNTIYFGEGSWLTVV.

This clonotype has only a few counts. CDR3 bases: TGCGCCAGCAGCTCTTTACTATCTCCGAACACTGAAGCTTTCTTT. It specifies CASSSLLSPNTEAFF. The rearrangement uses TRBV5-1 and TRBJ1-1, with D unclear. V shed 3 bases and J shed 1 base, with 13 bases lying between them. The CDR3 covers 15 residues. Germline CDR1 and CDR2: SGHRS and YFSETQ. Based on the CDR3 plus reference TRBV5-1 and TRBJ1-1, the full variable domain is KAGVTQTPRYLIKTRGQQVTLSCSPISGHRSVSWYQQTPGQGLQFLFEYFSETQRNKGNFPGRFSGRQFSNSRSEMNVSTLELGDSALYLCASSSLLSPNTEAFFGQGTRLTVV.

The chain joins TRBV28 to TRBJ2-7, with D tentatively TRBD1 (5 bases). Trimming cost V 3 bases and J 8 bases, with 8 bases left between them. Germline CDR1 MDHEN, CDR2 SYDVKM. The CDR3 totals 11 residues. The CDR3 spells CASSFRVQQYF. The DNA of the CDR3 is TGTGCCAGCAGTTTCAGGGTTCAGCAGTACTTC.

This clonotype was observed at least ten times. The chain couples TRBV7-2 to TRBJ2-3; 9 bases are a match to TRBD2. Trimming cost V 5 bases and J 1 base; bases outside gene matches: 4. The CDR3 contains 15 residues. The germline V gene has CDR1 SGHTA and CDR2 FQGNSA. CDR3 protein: CASSGGTSRTDTQYF. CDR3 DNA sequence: TGTGCCAGCAGCGGTGGGACTAGCCGCACAGATACGCAGTATTTT.

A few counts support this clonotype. The CDR3 spells CASSIGATNEKLFF. In DNA form, the CDR3 reads TGTGCCAGCAGCATAGGAGCAACTAATGAAAAACTGTTTTTT. The rearrangement uses TRBV27 and TRBJ1-4; D is unresolved. V was cut by 6 bases and J by 0 bases, with 8 bases left in between. The germline V gene encodes CDR1 MNHEY and CDR2 SMNVEV (reference sequence). This CDR3 contains 14 residues.

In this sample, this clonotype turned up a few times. The CDR3 reads CASSLYPGTQYF. The CDR3 bases are TGTGCCAGCAGTTTGTATCCCGGGACCCAGTACTTC. The chain employs TRBV28 and TRBJ2-5; the D is unclear. V was clipped by 3 bases and J by 7 bases, with 9 bases between them. Germline loops: CDR1 MDHEN, CDR2 SYDVKM. The CDR3 is 12 residues long.